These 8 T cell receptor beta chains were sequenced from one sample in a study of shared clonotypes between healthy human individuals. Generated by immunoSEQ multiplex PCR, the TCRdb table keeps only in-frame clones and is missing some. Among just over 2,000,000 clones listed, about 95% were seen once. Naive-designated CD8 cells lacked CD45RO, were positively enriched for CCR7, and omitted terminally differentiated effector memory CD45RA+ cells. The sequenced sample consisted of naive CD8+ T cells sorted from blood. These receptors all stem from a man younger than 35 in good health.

The CDR3 region has the DNA TGTGCCAGCAGTGTTCGCGGGGGATACAATGAGCAGTTCTTC. Its translation is CASSVRGGYNEQFF. The chain uses TRBV25-1 and TRBJ2-1, with 7 positions matching TRBD2. V trimming: 4 bases; J trimming: 4 bases; junction bases outside the gene matches: 4. CDR1 is MGHDK, CDR2 SYGVNS, per germline. The CDR3 is made up of 14 amino acids.

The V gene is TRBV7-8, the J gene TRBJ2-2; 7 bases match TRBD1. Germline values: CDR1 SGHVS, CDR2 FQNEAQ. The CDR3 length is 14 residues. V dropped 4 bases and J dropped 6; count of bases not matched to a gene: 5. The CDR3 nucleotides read TGTGCCAGCAGCTCCCGTACAGGGGCCGGGGAGCTGTTTTTT. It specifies CASSSRTGAGELFF. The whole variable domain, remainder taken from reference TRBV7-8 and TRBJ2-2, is GAGVSQSPRYKVAKRGQDVALRCDPISGHVSLFWYQQALGQGPEFLTYFQNEAQLDKSGLPSDRFFAERPEGSVSTLKIQRTQQEDSAVYLCASSSRTGAGELFFGEGSRLTVL.

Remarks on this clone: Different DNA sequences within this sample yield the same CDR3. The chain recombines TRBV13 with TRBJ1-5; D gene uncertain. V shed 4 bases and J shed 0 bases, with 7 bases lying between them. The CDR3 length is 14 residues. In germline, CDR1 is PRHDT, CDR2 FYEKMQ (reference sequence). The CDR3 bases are TGTGCCAGCAGCTCGGCCGGTAGCAATCAGCCCCAGCATTTT. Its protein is CASSSAGSNQPQHF.

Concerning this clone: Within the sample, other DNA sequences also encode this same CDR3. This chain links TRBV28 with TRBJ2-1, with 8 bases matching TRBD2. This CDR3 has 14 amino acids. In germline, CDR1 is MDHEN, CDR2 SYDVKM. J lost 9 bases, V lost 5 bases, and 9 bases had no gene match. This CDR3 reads CASSLSGGPGEQFF. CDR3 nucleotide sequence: TGTGCCAGCAGTCTCAGCGGGGGCCCCGGTGAGCAGTTCTTC.

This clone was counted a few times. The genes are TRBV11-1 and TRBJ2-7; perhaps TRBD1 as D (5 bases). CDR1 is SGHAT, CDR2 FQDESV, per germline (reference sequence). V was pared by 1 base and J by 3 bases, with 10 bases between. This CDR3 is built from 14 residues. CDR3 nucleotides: TGTGCCAGCAGCTTAGATACAGGTCTCTACGAGCAGTACTTC. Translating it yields CASSLDTGLYEQYF.

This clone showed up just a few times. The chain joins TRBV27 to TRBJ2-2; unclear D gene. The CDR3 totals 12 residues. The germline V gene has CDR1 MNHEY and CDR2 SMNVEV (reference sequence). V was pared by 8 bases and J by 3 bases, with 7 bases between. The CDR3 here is CASGSYTGELFF. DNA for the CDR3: TGTGCCAGCGGATCATACACCGGGGAGCTGTTTTTT.

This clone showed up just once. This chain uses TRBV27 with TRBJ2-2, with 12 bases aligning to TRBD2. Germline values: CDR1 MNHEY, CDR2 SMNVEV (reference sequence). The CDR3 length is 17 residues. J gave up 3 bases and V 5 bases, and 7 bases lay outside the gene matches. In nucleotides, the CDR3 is TGTGCCAGCAGTCCTAGCGGGGGGGAGCGTCACACCGGGGAGCTGTTTTTT. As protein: CASSPSGGERHTGELFF.

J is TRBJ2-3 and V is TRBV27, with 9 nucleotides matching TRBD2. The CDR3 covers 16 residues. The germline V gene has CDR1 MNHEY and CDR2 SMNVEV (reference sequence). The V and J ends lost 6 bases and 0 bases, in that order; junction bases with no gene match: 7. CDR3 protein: CASRDSGTSSTDTQYF. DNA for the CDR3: TGTGCCAGCAGGGACTCCGGGACTAGCAGCACAGATACGCAGTATTTT.